The clone carrying this T cell receptor (beta chain) was observed a handful of times. These data are taken from a study of OX40 agonist ivuxolimab in advanced cancers. Study-wide context: Every 2 weeks, patients got intravenous ivuxolimab at one of six dose levels (0.01-10 mg/kg).

The repertoire was sequenced with immunoSEQ multiplex PCR; TCRdb's copy has only in-frame clones and lacks some. Of 48,000 or so clones listed, approximately 86% are singletons. The germline V gene has CDR1 MNHEY and CDR2 SMNVEV (reference sequence). The CDR3 has 15 amino acids. Trimming removed 2 bases from V and 1 base from J, with 9 bases in between. V is TRBV27 and J is TRBJ1-5, with D possibly TRBD1 on 5 matching bases. Sequencing used CD4+ or CD8+ T cells sorted from blood, obtained in a trial of the OX40 agonist ivuxolimab. The clonotype originates from an adult with an advanced solid tumor such as melanoma, head and neck, liver or kidney cancer. The CDR3 coding sequence is TGTGCCAGCAGTTTAGCAGGGACGAGCAATCAGCCCCAGCATTTT. Translation: CASSLAGTSNQPQHF.